This T cell receptor beta chain emerged from a study of beta chain features in type 1 diabetes. Regarding this clone: Its target is unknown.

In germline, CDR1 is GTSNPN, CDR2 SVGIG (reference sequence). The CDR3 totals 13 residues. Trimming removed 1 base from V and 2 bases from J, with 8 bases in between. Study-level results: The influence of HLA type on TCRB rearrangement stayed undetermined. In comparison with healthy donors, patients had naive, central memory and Treg TCRB repertoires that appeared more similar. Moderate yet significant TCRB CDR3 shortening was seen in Type 1 diabetes patients in all four CD4+ subsets.

Reverse transcribing all isolated RNA meant expressed TCRB transcripts were sequenced. TCRdb's copy holds only in-frame clones and misses some; the assay was immunoSEQ multiplex PCR. The sample has a few hundred thousand clones; 30% are singletons. The receptor was isolated from a man aged 18 to 29 in good health. J is TRBJ1-2 and V is TRBV30; the D is unclear. Source material: naive CD4+ T cells from blood. The CDR3 is CAWSGLLNYGYTF. The CDR3 coding sequence is TGTGCCTGGAGTGGACTTCTAAACTATGGCTACACCTTC.